The clone carrying this T cell receptor beta chain was detected ten times or more. Its antigen is undetermined. The V and J ends lost 3 bases and 5 bases respectively, with 10 bases between them. The CDR3 has 14 residues. Per the germline V gene, CDR1 is SGHTA and CDR2 is FQGNSA. TCRdb re-called the RT-PCR reads through MiXCR, storing one row per CDR3 protein. The sample lists under 800,000 distinct CDR3 sequences; approximately 13% were seen once. The sample comes from a study of response to subunit inactivated influenza vaccine. Study observations and caveats: With each seasonal influenza vaccination, the authors suggested, few new T cells are recruited.

This material consisted of PBMCs from blood, taken 14 to 15 days before vaccination. The TCR originated in a middle-aged man who received an inactivated influenza vaccine. This chain connects TRBV7-2 to TRBJ2-2; D not resolved. CDR3 bases: TGTGCCAGCAGCTTCGGGTTTAGAACCGGGGAGCTGTTTTTT. This gives the protein CASSFGFRTGELFF.